This is a list of T cell receptor beta chains from one sample in a study of blood T cell repertoires in COVID-19. Profiled with immunoSEQ multiplex PCR; TCRdb holds only in-frame clones, not every one. This sample yields about 140,000 clones, of which more than 60% are seen a single time; roughly 9% belongs to the top ten. Sequenced material: peripheral blood. Source of these receptors: a woman in her forties or fifties with active or convalescent COVID-19. Each CDR3 is given with its conserved first and last residue. The D gene is left open where the match is weak. Not all rows give a size; the values are once, few, many and, for expanded clones, a class.

>-|-|TRBJ1-5|TRBV19
TGTGCCAGTAGTAGGCGCAGGACGAGCGGGCCCCAGCATTTT
CASSRRRTSGPQHF
>few|TRBD1|TRBJ1-1|TRBV12-3/TRBV12-4
TGTGCCAGCGACGACAGGGAGGACACTGAAGCTTTCTTT
CASDDREDTEAFF
>-|-|TRBJ2-3|TRBV7-2
TGTGCCAGCAGCTTATTGGGTGCGCGCGGTCGTAGCACAGATACGCAGTATTTT
CASSLLGARGRSTDTQYF
>-|TRBD2|TRBJ2-1|TRBV9
TGTGCCAGCAGCGTAGCGTCTAGCGGGGGAGGCCAGGGTGAGCAGTTCTTC
CASSVASSGGGQGEQFF
>-|TRBD2|TRBJ2-5|TRBV27
TGTGCCAGCAGGTCTTTAGCGGGGGGCATCCAAGAGACCCAGTACTTC
CASRSLAGGIQETQYF
>few|TRBD2|TRBJ2-1|TRBV4-3
TGCGCCAGCAGCCAAGTACTTATGACTAGCGGGAGACACAATGAGCAGTTCTTC
CASSQVLMTSGRHNEQFF
>-|-|TRBJ1-3|TRBV15
TGTGCCACCAGCAGAGAGGGGGCCCGGGAGGACACCATATATTTT
CATSREGAREDTIYF
>-|-|TRBJ2-3|TRBV10-3
TGTGCCATCGCGGATAGCTCTAGCACAGATACGCAGTATTTT
CAIADSSSTDTQYF
>-|-|TRBJ2-2|TRBV7-2
TGTGCCAGCAGCTTAGGGACTCATACCGGGGAGCTGTTTTTT
CASSLGTHTGELFF
>-|TRBD1|TRBJ2-7|TRBV3-1/TRBV3-2
TGTGCCAGCAGCCTCCCGGGACAGGTGGACGAGCAGTACTTC
CASSLPGQVDEQYF
>few|-|TRBJ2-7|TRBV6-2/TRBV6-3
TGTGCCAGCAGTGGACACTACGTGGGGGAGCAGTACTTC
CASSGHYVGEQYF
>few|TRBD2|TRBJ2-5|TRBV3-1/TRBV3-2
TGTGCCAGCAGCCCCCCCTTCGCGGGGGGGCAAGAGACCCAGTACTTC
CASSPPFAGGQETQYF
>-|-|TRBJ1-6|TRBV25-1
TGTGCCAGCAGTGATGAGACAGCTATTTCACCCCTCCACTTT
CASSDETAISPLHF
>-|TRBD1|TRBJ1-1|TRBV3-1/TRBV3-2
TGTGCCAGCAGAGGCGGGACAGAGGCTTTCTTT
CASRGGTEAFF
>-|-|TRBJ1-1|TRBV7-3
TGTGCCAGCAGCTTAGGGCCCAAACAGGGTGAAGCTTTCTTT
CASSLGPKQGEAFF
>-|-|TRBJ1-1|TRBV5-6
TGTGCCAGCAGCTCAATGGGGCTTGAAGCTTTCTTT
CASSSMGLEAFF
>-|-|TRBJ2-7|TRBV30
TGTGCCTGGAGTGAAGGGGAACTTTACGAGCAGTACTTC
CAWSEGELYEQYF
>-|-|TRBJ2-2|TRBV5-6
TGTGCCAGCAGCTTGGTCGCGTTGACCGGGGAGCTGTTTTTT
CASSLVALTGELFF
>-|-|TRBJ1-5|TRBV19
TGTGCCAGTAGCGATACCGGGACTAAGGGCAATCAGCCCCAGCATTTT
CASSDTGTKGNQPQHF
>-|-|TRBJ2-5|TRBV2
TGTGCCAGCAGTACAACGGAGCGGAGGGAGACCCAGTACTTC
CASSTTERRETQYF
>-|TRBD2|TRBJ2-1|TRBV7-3
TGTGCCAGCAGCTTAACTAGACTAGCGGGATCTAGGGAGCAGTTCTTC
CASSLTRLAGSREQFF
>-|-|TRBJ2-3|TRBV7-2
TGTGCCAGCAGTTCCAATTCCGGAGATACGCAGTATTTT
CASSSNSGDTQYF
>-|-|TRBJ1-1|TRBV18
TGTGCCAGCTCACCACCGCGGCAGGGTGGAACTGAAGCTTTCTTT
CASSPPRQGGTEAFF
>-|TRBD1|TRBJ2-3|TRBV7-6
TGTGCCAGCAGCTACGGGACAGGGGGACGAGGTACGCAGTATTTT
CASSYGTGGRGTQYF
>-|-|TRBJ1-6|TRBV27
TGTGCCAGCAGTTTTGACAGGCTAAATTCACCCCTCCACTTT
CASSFDRLNSPLHF
>-|TRBD2|TRBJ2-3|TRBV2
TGTGCCAGCAGTGGCACTAGCGGTAGCACAGATACGCAGTATTTT
CASSGTSGSTDTQYF
>-|-|TRBJ1-4|TRBV4-2
TGTGCCAGCAGCCAAGAGGGGTTCAGGGTGAGCGAAAAACTGTTTTTT
CASSQEGFRVSEKLFF
>-|TRBD1|TRBJ1-5|TRBV28
TGTGCCAGCAGCCTACCGGACAGGTTCAATCAGCCCCAGCATTTT
CASSLPDRFNQPQHF
>-|-|TRBJ2-1|TRBV4-2
TGTGCCAGCAGCCAAGAGGTGCGGGTTACTCATCTATCTGAGCAGTTCTTC
CASSQEVRVTHLSEQFF
>-|TRBD1|TRBJ1-5|TRBV19
TGTGCCAGTAGTTCCCGGGACAGGGTAAATCAGCCCCAGCATTTT
CASSSRDRVNQPQHF
>once|-|TRBJ2-7|TRBV20-1
TGCAGTGTTAGTAGACAGGGAGGTTCCTACGAGCAGTACTTC
CSVSRQGGSYEQYF
>-|TRBD1|TRBJ1-2|TRBV24-1
TGTGCCACCAGTGACCCGGACAGGGGACACTATGGCTACACCTTC
CATSDPDRGHYGYTF
>-|-|TRBJ1-1|TRBV5-6
TGTGCCAGCAGCCGAGATAATCGGGTAAACACTGAAGCTTTCTTT
CASSRDNRVNTEAFF
>-|TRBD2|TRBJ2-5|TRBV28
TGTGCCAGCAGTTTGCTAGCGGGGGGGGAGACCCAGTACTTC
CASSLLAGGETQYF
>-|-|TRBJ1-2|TRBV2
TGTGCCAGCACCGAATCTGGTAGTTGGTACACCTTC
CASTESGSWYTF
>-|-|TRBJ2-1|TRBV11-1
TGTGCCAGCAGCTTTAGGGGCTCCTACAATGAGCAGTTCTTC
CASSFRGSYNEQFF
>-|TRBD1|TRBJ1-6|TRBV19
TGTGCCAGCAGTCAGGGGGCGAACTATAATTCACCCCTCCACTTT
CASSQGANYNSPLHF
>-|-|TRBJ1-6|TRBV11-2
TGTGCCAGCAGCTTAGATTGGGTATCAGGGGTTCATTCACCCCTCCACTTT
CASSLDWVSGVHSPLHF
>once|TRBD2|TRBJ2-3|TRBV27
TGTGCCAGCAGTTTTCTCTTAGCGGGTGGGTGGGATACGCAGTATTTT
CASSFLLAGGWDTQYF
>-|TRBD1|TRBJ2-3|TRBV7-8
TGTGCCAGCAGCCGACTGACAGGGGCCCCCGGGGATACGCAGTATTTT
CASSRLTGAPGDTQYF
>-|TRBD1|TRBJ1-2|TRBV3-1/TRBV3-2
TGTGCCAGCAGCTACACAGGGGGTAACTATGGCTACACCTTC
CASSYTGGNYGYTF
>-|-|TRBJ1-6|TRBV9
TGTGCCAGCAGCCTTGGACAGAGTAATTCACCCCTCCACTTT
CASSLGQSNSPLHF
>-|-|TRBJ1-2|TRBV3-1/TRBV3-2
TGTGCCAGCAGCCCCGGGGGTAACTATGGCTACACCTTC
CASSPGGNYGYTF
>-|TRBD2|TRBJ2-3|TRBV28
TGTGCCAGCAGTAAGATAGCGGGAGTAGGGGATACGCAGTATTTT
CASSKIAGVGDTQYF
>-|TRBD2|TRBJ2-2|TRBV4-2
TGTGCCAGCAGTCCTTTAGCGGGGGGAACCGGGGAGCTGTTTTTT
CASSPLAGGTGELFF
>few|-|TRBJ2-1|TRBV11-2
TGTGCCAGCAGCTTGGCAGTTTCGTACAATGAGCAGTTCTTC
CASSLAVSYNEQFF
>-|-|TRBJ1-1|TRBV4-2
TGTGCCAGCAGCCAGGACCCTTGGAGGGGCACTGAAGCTTTCTTT
CASSQDPWRGTEAFF
>-|TRBD2|TRBJ2-3|TRBV6-5
TGTGCCAGCAGTTTATCGGGACTAGCGAGAGATACGCAGTATTTT
CASSLSGLARDTQYF
>once|-|TRBJ2-1|TRBV30
TGTGCCTGGAGGGGGCCGGGAGTCACCCAGTTCTTC
CAWRGPGVTQFF
>-|-|TRBJ1-1|TRBV29-1
TGCAGCGTTGGCGGGGGGGCGATCACTGAAGCTTTCTTT
CSVGGGAITEAFF
>-|-|TRBJ2-5|TRBV9
TGTGCCAGCAGCGCCAGGGGTGAGACCCAGTACTTC
CASSARGETQYF
>once|TRBD1|TRBJ1-5|TRBV6-1
TGTGCCAGCAGTGAGCAGGGGGTCAATCAGCCCCAGCATTTT
CASSEQGVNQPQHF
>-|-|TRBJ2-1|TRBV7-2
TGTGCCAGCAGCCCCCCTAGGGGCCAGGCAACATACAATGAGCAGTTCTTC
CASSPPRGQATYNEQFF
>-|TRBD1|TRBJ2-3|TRBV6-6
TGTGCCAGCAGTTACCCCGCGACAGGGGGCGCAGATACGCAGTATTTT
CASSYPATGGADTQYF